The entry that follows covers one TCR beta chain sequence. Its specific antigen is unknown. No much larger clonotype is one base removed from it; base qualities were not supplied. The lymph node samples were taken from the axillary draining lymph nodes of breast cancer patients. V is clipped by 1 base and J by 5 bases, and the sequence between their germline boundaries is 12 bases long. CDR1 and CDR2, per the germline V gene (reference sequence), are SEHNR and FQNEAQ. The CDR3 starts with the cysteine, ends with the phenylalanine, and has 14 residues. The only DNA kept is the CDR3, 42 bases in frame from the first base. This sample is part of a study of breast tumors, draining lymph nodes, adjacent tissues (dated by TCRdb to 2015 to 2016). Describing the broader study: TCR beta repertoires were compared across tumor, adjacent nontumor tissue and axillary lymph nodes obtained from breast cancer patients. In human breast cancer, the study set out to evaluate how tumor, surrounding tissue and draining lymph node repertoires relate to one another and whether T cells may move between these sites. The full study reports these points: The conclusion that tumor T cells originate in lymph nodes was presented as consistent with a hypothesis rather than as directly demonstrated. The data were judged consistent with most tumor T cells deriving from the lymph node and then expanding within tumor tissue. T-cell repertoire diversity in tumors was found to be lower than in lymph nodes but higher than in nontumor tissue, and preferential V and J gene usage was observed. Tumor and nontumor tissue repertoires were found to be significantly more similar in luminal-like than in basal-like breast cancer.

TCRdb lists the instrument as Illumina HiSeq 2000. Multiplex PCR amplification was used to build the TCR beta chain libraries. High-throughput sequencing was used to analyze the amplified TCR beta chain products. In TCRdb, the public reads were trimmed at Q25 with fastp and aligned with MiXCR, with productive beta chains retained. Identical CDR3 protein sequences are pooled into one entry, listed with their most common genes and DNA. The sample table shows about 200,000 distinct CDR3 sequences, and approximately 33% are seen once. Over 4% of the sample is taken by the ten largest. The TCR was taken from a female donor with breast cancer. Some clones in this sample may be carry-over from other donors' samples. The sequencing sample was made of axillary lymph node tissue. The V and J genes are TRBV7-9 and TRBJ2-7; possibly the D gene is TRBD1, per 6 matching bases. The DNA sequence is TGTGCCAGCAGCTTAGGGACAGCGGAAAACGAGCAGTACTTC. Its protein is CASSLGTAENEQYF.